The 24 T cell receptor beta chains reported below all come from one sample, sequenced in a study of glioma-infiltrating T cells. Using RNA template, CDR3s of TCR alpha and beta were amplified with iRepertoire arm-PCR. TCRdb analysed the multiplex PCR reads with MiXCR anew, one entry per CDR3 protein. The sample lists some 130,000 distinct CDR3 sequences, around 25% seen once, with 27% in the top ten. Sample: glioma tissue, nonneoplastic brain tissue, or PBMCs (not recorded which). The receptors were sampled from a human donor with low-grade glioma or glioblastoma, undergoing nonglioma brain surgery, or in good health (not recorded which).

This clonotype was recorded at least ten times. The chain joins TRBV28 to TRBJ2-7, with D hard to call. This CDR3 region has 13 residues. Germline V gene lookup returns CDR1 MDHEN and CDR2 SYDVKM. V was shortened by 4 bases and J by 0 bases, with 7 bases between the two germline ends. This chain's CDR3 is CASSSGSSYEQYV. Here the CDR3 DNA reads TGTGCCAGCAGTTCCGGTAGCTCCTACGAGCAGTACGTC.

This clonotype has a handful of counts. This sequence joins TRBV3-1 and TRBJ2-5, with D unclear. Germline V gene lookup returns CDR1 LGHDT and CDR2 YNNKEL (reference sequence). The CDR3 spans 13 residues. Trimming pared 2 bases from V and 4 bases from J, leaving 8 bases between. Written as DNA, the CDR3 is TGTGCCAGCAGCCAAAAAAGGAGAGAGACCCAGTACTTC. Translating it yields CASSQKRRETQYF.

Worth noting for this clonotype: Germline and junction disagree at one end, which may indicate a read error. The chain links TRBV3-1 to TRBJ2-5; D is tentatively TRBD1 or TRBD2 (5 bases each). The CDR3 contains 12 residues. Germline lookup yields CDR1 LGHDT and CDR2 YNNKEL (reference sequence). CDR3 bases: TGTGCCAGCAGCCAAATCAGGGAGACCCAGCACTTC. It encodes CASSQIRETQHF.

This clonotype was seen more than once but under ten times. The V and J genes are TRBV7-3 and TRBJ1-3; D unresolved. This CDR3 is built from 13 residues. Germline V gene data show CDR1 as SGHTA and CDR2 as FQGTGA. Trimming stripped 1 base from V and 8 bases from J, with 9 bases between. CDR3 DNA: TGTGCCAGCAGCTTAAGCCTTGGGGACACCATATATTTT. It is translated as CASSLSLGDTIYF.

This clonotype appeared a few times. This chain joins TRBV10-3 and TRBJ2-5; 8 bases are a match to TRBD2. Germline V gives CDR1 ENHRY, CDR2 SYGVKD. J lost 1 base, V lost 4 bases, and 5 bases had no gene match. The CDR3 consists of 15 residues. Here the CDR3 reads CAISGSAGAQETQYF. The CDR3 DNA is TGTGCCATCAGTGGGTCAGCGGGGGCCCAAGAGACCCAGTACTTC.

Note on this clonotype: A read error is possible here, since a much larger clone lies one base away. The J gene is TRBJ1-1, the V gene TRBV28; D is perhaps TRBD1 (6 bases). The ends were cut back, 2 bases at V and 1 base at J, with 11 bases in the middle. Germline V gene data show CDR1 as MDHEN and CDR2 as SYDVKM. The CDR3 length is 15 residues. CDR3 residues: CASSLGGRGNTEAFF. CDR3 sequence (DNA): TGTGCCAGCAGTTTAGGAGGCAGGGGGAACACTGAAGCTTTCTTT.

The chain carries TRBV10-3 and TRBJ2-7; 7 nucleotides match TRBD1. The CDR3 is 12 residues long. Germline V gene data show CDR1 as ENHRY and CDR2 as SYGVKD. Germline trimming cut 10 bases from V and 6 bases from J; bases unmatched to any gene: 9. In DNA, the CDR3 is TGTGCCACCCGGGACAGTATAGGCGAGCAGTACGTC. Its translation is CATRDSIGEQYV.

This chain connects TRBV6-2 or TRBV6-3 to TRBJ2-1, with TRBD2 matching over 7 bases. The CDR3 contains 13 residues. V lost 5 bases and J lost 6; bases outside the gene matches: 4. Germline V CDR1 and CDR2: MNHEY, SVGEGT. CDR3 amino acids: CASSTAGCNEQFF. CDR3 nucleotide sequence: TGTGCCAGCAGTACAGCGGGGTGCAATGAGCAGTTCTTC.

Notes on this clonotype: One end of the junction fails to match germline, which may point to a read error. This chain links TRBV24-1 with TRBJ1-1, with D unresolved. The length of the CDR3 is 15 residues. CDR1 is KGHDR and CDR2 is SFDVKD in the germline V gene. This CDR3 is CATSDPDGTNTEALF. For the CDR3, the DNA is TGTGCCACCAGTGATCCGGACGGAACGAACACTGAAGCTCTCTTT.

The chain carries TRBV11-3 and TRBJ2-5; 7 bases fit TRBD2. The length of the CDR3 is 17 residues. Germline V gene lookup returns CDR1 SGHNT and CDR2 YENEEA. V was pared by 0 bases and J by 5 bases, with 12 bases of the junction left unmatched. CDR3 nucleotides: TGTGCCAGCAGCTTAGATCGATTGGGGACTAACTGGGAGACCCAGTACTTC. It specifies CASSLDRLGTNWETQYF.

V is TRBV3-1 and J is TRBJ2-7, with 7 bases matching TRBD1. With 3 bases clipped from V and 5 bases from J, the junction kept 4 bases outside the gene matches. The CDR3 spans 13 residues. Germline V gene sequence: CDR1 LGHDT, CDR2 YNNKEL (reference sequence). The CDR3 nucleotides read TGTGCCAGCAGCCAGACAGGGTTCGACGAGCAGTACGTC. It yields the protein CASSQTGFDEQYV.

This clonotype was detected many times. This chain connects TRBV7-2 to TRBJ1-5; 10 bases agree with TRBD1. Germline loops: CDR1 SGHTA, CDR2 FQGNSA. The CDR3 has 15 residues. J gave up 7 bases and V 1 base, and 4 bases lay outside the gene matches. The CDR3 bases are TGTGCCAGCAGCTTAGGACAGGGGGCATTCCAGCCCCAGCATTTT. Its protein is CASSLGQGAFQPQHF.

This clonotype was picked up a small number of times. The chain recombines TRBV7-3 with TRBJ1-2; 9 bases line up with TRBD1. This CDR3 comprises 13 residues. J lost 7 bases, V lost 2 bases, and 2 bases had no gene match. Germline lookup yields CDR1 SGHTA and CDR2 FQGTGA. The CDR3 sequence: CASSLGDRVGYTF. Here the CDR3 DNA reads TGTGCCAGCAGCTTAGGGGACAGGGTTGGCTACACCTTC.

The CDR3 sequence: CASSLDPGANYGYTF. The CDR3 nucleotides read TGTGCCAGCAGCTTAGATCCGGGAGCTAACTATGGCTACACCTTC. V usage is TRBV7-2 and J usage is TRBJ1-2; D unresolved. CDR1 is SGHTA and CDR2 is FQGNSA in the germline V gene. The CDR3 spans 15 residues. V was shortened by 1 base and J by 0 bases, with 9 bases between the two germline ends.

This clonotype was counted between two and nine times. The chain carries TRBV15 and TRBJ2-5; 7 bases line up with TRBD2. CDR1 and CDR2 from the germline V gene are LNHNV and YYDKDF (reference sequence). V lost 1 base, J lost 1 base, and 3 bases stayed unmatched. The CDR3 contains 15 residues. CDR3 nucleotides: TGTGCCACCAGCAGAGCTGCTAGCGGCCAAGAGACCCAGTACTTC. Translation gives CATSRAASGQETQYF. The full variable domain, rest sourced from reference TRBV15 and TRBJ2-5, is DAMVIQNPRYQVTQFGKPVTLSCSQTLNHNVMYWYQQKSSQAPKLLFHYYDKDFNNEADTPDNFQSRRPNTSFCFLDIRSPGLGDTAMYLCATSRAASGQETQYFGPGTRLLVL.

This clonotype was counted ten times or more. The chain links TRBV28 to TRBJ1-5; D uncertain. The V and J ends lost 4 bases and 5 bases respectively, with 12 bases between them. The germline gives CDR1 MDHEN, CDR2 SYDVKM. This CDR3 is built from 14 residues. Here the CDR3 reads CASSSRAPYQPQHF. CDR3 nucleotide sequence: TGTGCCAGCAGTTCGAGGGCACCCTATCAGCCCCAGCATTTT.

The V call is TRBV25-1, the J call TRBJ1-4; 10 bases fit TRBD1. The J segment lost 0 bases and the V segment lost 3 bases, leaving 1 base of the junction unmatched. Germline-derived CDR1 and CDR2 are MGHDK and SYGVNS. This CDR3 has 16 amino acids. The CDR3 here is CASSDGQGATNEKLFF. In nucleotides, the CDR3 is TGTGCCAGCAGTGACGGACAGGGGGCAACTAATGAAAAACTGTTTTTT.

This clonotype was detected many times. This rearrangement joins TRBV6-6 to TRBJ1-2; 8 nucleotides agree with TRBD1. The V gene end was trimmed by 0 bases and the J gene end by 5 bases; junction bases not matched to a gene: 5. Germline CDR1 reads MNHNY; CDR2 reads SVGAGI (reference sequence). The length of the CDR3 is 15 residues. Written as DNA, the CDR3 is TGTGCCAGCAGTTACTCCCGGACAGGGTGGTATGGCTACACCTTC. Residues: CASSYSRTGWYGYTF.

This clonotype was counted only a few times. V usage is TRBV28 and J usage is TRBJ2-3; 7 nucleotides align to TRBD1. The CDR3 has 16 residues. V lost 8 bases to trimming and J lost 3 bases; unmatched junction nucleotides: 14. Germline assignment: CDR1 MDHEN and CDR2 SYDVKM. In DNA, the CDR3 is TGTGCCAGCGACGGGGTGAAGGGACAGTTTACAGATACGCAGTATTTT. Protein sequence: CASDGVKGQFTDTQYF.

This clonotype was detected only a few times. This chain joins TRBV7-8 and TRBJ1-2, with 7 bases aligning to TRBD1. Germline loops: CDR1 SGHVS, CDR2 FQNEAQ. This CDR3 spans 12 amino acids. V shed 1 base and J 14 bases; nucleotides not matched to a gene: 7. CDR3 sequence reads: CASSLDRDSLTF. In nucleotides, the CDR3 is TGTGCCAGCAGCTTAGACCGGGACAGTCTGACCTTC.

DNA of the CDR3: TGTGCCAGCTCACTCGGACAGCCCTCCAATCAGCCCCAGCATTTT. Encoded protein: CASSLGQPSNQPQHF. This rearrangement joins TRBV18 to TRBJ1-5; maybe TRBD1 (6 bases). From germline, CDR1 is KGHSH and CDR2 LQKENI. This CDR3 region has 15 residues. With 4 bases removed from V and 3 bases from J, the gap between germline ends came to 13 bases.

The J gene is TRBJ2-7, the V gene TRBV28; maybe TRBD2 (6 bases). Germline V CDR1 and CDR2: MDHEN, SYDVKM. V was shortened by 7 bases and J by 9 bases, with 19 bases between the two germline ends. The CDR3 extends over 13 amino acids. CDR3 DNA sequence: TGTGCCAGCACCCAATTACTCGGGGGTAGGCAGTACGTC. Protein: CASTQLLGGRQYV.

Regarding this clonotype: A much larger clone differs by one base, so this may be a read error. The missing conserved phenylalanine or tryptophan at the end of this CDR3 makes a read error likely. The V and J genes are TRBV18 and TRBJ2-5, with unresolved D. Deletions cut 3 bases from V and 2 bases from J, with 4 bases between. CDR3 size: 12 residues. Per germline, CDR1 KGHSH and CDR2 LQKENI. Written as DNA, the CDR3 is TGTGCCAGCTCACCTGGTCAAGAGACCCAGTACTTA. Its translation is CASSPGQETQYL.

This rearrangement joins TRBV7-2 to TRBJ2-1, with D possibly being TRBD2 (5 bases). Trimming stripped 2 bases from V and 0 bases from J, with 8 bases between. Germline CDR1 and CDR2: SGHTA and FQGNSA. CDR3 length: 15 amino acids. The CDR3 DNA follows: TGTGCCAGCAGCTTATCTCGGGACTCCTACAATGAGCAGTTCTTC. This translates into CASSLSRDSYNEQFF. Using reference TRBV7-2 and TRBJ2-1 for the parts outside the CDR3, the full variable domain is GAGVSQSPSNKVTEKGKDVELRCDPISGHTALYWYRQSLGQGLEFLIYFQGNSAPDKSGLPSDRFSAERTGGSVSTLTIQRTQQEDSAVYLCASSLSRDSYNEQFFGPGTRLTVL.